The clone carrying this T cell receptor beta chain was picked up a small number of times. Its antigen is undetermined. PCR primers comprised 60 Vbeta and 13 Jbeta primers. Profiling relied on immunoSEQ multiplex PCR, and the TCRdb table lists in-frame clones only, not all of them. Among under 150,000 clones listed, approximately 85% were seen once. This specimen belongs to a study of cytomegalovirus exposure and HLA in healthy donors. The wider study: A preliminary data release comprised tens of millions of unique TCRs obtained from HLA-typed donors. Study-wide results and caveats: The classifier reportedly diagnosed cytomegalovirus status with high sensitivity and specificity.

This CDR3 has 15 amino acids. CDR1 and CDR2 from the germline V gene are MNHNY and SVGAGI (reference sequence). The V end was cut by 5 bases, the J end by 6 bases, with 20 bases between. This receptor was identified in a boy under 18 in good health and CMV-seronegative. Specimen: PBMCs. V is TRBV6-6 and J is TRBJ2-7; perhaps TRBD1 as D (6 bases). CDR3 nucleotide sequence: TGTGCCAGCAGTGCCGGATTTAGGGGGTTAGGCGAGCAGTACTTC. It encodes CASSAGFRGLGEQYF.